This T cell receptor beta chain was obtained from a study of PD-1 blockade in mismatch repair-deficient tumors. The protocol was immunoSEQ multiplex PCR, while the TCRdb copy is restricted to in-frame clones and leaves out a portion. In the table there are approximately 100,000 clones, 65% to 85% of which are singletons. The clonotype was recovered from an adult with mismatch repair-deficient cancer. Sequences were derived from peripheral blood, sampled roughly 35 weeks after starting pembrolizumab.

CDR3 protein: CASSFGLAGAFYNEQFF. The CDR3 nucleotides read TGTGCCAGCAGCTTTGGACTAGCGGGAGCATTTTACAATGAGCAGTTCTTC. J is TRBJ2-1 and V is TRBV13, with TRBD2 matching 13 bases. The CDR3 contains 17 residues. V gave up 3 bases and J gave up 4 bases; unmatched junction bases: 6. Germline V gene data show CDR1 as PRHDT and CDR2 as FYEKMQ (reference sequence). Full variable domain (outside the CDR3, taken from reference TRBV13 and TRBJ2-1): AAGVIQSPRHLIKEKRETATLKCYPIPRHDTVYWYQQGPGQDPQFLISFYEKMQSDKGSIPDRFSAQQFSDYHSELNMSSLELGDSALYFCASSFGLAGAFYNEQFFGPGTRLTVL.